This passage covers 12 T cell receptor beta chains from one sample sequenced in a study of cytomegalovirus exposure and HLA in healthy donors (dated by TCRdb to about 2017). The library came from the immunoSEQ multiplex PCR assay. For the multiplex PCR, a mixture combining 60 forward primers for TCR Vbeta segments and 13 reverse primers for TCR Jbeta segments was used. TCRdb holds this immuneACCESS table with in-frame rearrangements only. Some clones are missing; in checked studies, unresolved V genes explain under half, and the rest has no known cause. The sample data list about 100,000 clones, and roughly 80% of these were observed just once. Roughly 2.7% of the sample goes to the ten largest clones. Material: PBMCs. These receptor sequences come from a man between 25 and 39 years old in good health and CMV-seropositive.

The V call is TRBV11-2, the J call TRBJ2-5; 9 bases line up with TRBD2. V was clipped by 1 base and J by 11 bases; unmatched bases: 8. CDR3 length: 14 residues. The germline V gene encodes CDR1 SGHAT and CDR2 FQNNGV. The CDR3 sequence is CASSLASGGREQYF. DNA for the CDR3: TGTGCCAGCAGCTTAGCCAGCGGGGGGCGTGAGCAGTACTTC.

This chain joins TRBV4-1 and TRBJ2-2; 16 nucleotides align to TRBD2. The germline gives CDR1 MGHRA, CDR2 YSYEKL. J was trimmed by 5 bases and V by 0 bases; bases with no gene match: 6. The CDR3 extends over 19 amino acids. For the CDR3, the DNA is TGCGCCAGCAGCCAAGAACCGGGACTAGCGGGGGGGCTTACCGGGGAGCTGTTTTTT. It is translated as CASSQEPGLAGGLTGELFF.

The chain carries TRBV9 and TRBJ1-2, with D tentatively TRBD1 (5 bases). V was pared by 1 base and J by 3 bases, with 10 bases between. The CDR3 has 14 residues. Germline V lookup: CDR1 SGDLS, CDR2 YYNGEE. CDR3 nucleotide sequence: TGTGCCAGCAGCGTACCTACAGGCGACTATGGCTACACCTTC. Protein: CASSVPTGDYGYTF. The complete variable domain, with remaining parts taken from reference TRBV9 and TRBJ1-2, reads DSGVTQTPKHLITATGQRVTLRCSPRSGDLSVYWYQQSLDQGLQFLIQYYNGEERAKGNILERFSAQQFPDLHSELNLSSLELGDSALYFCASSVPTGDYGYTFGSGTRLTVV.

The chain joins TRBV9 to TRBJ2-2; D is ambiguous. The ends were cut back, 2 bases at V and 7 bases at J, with 9 bases in the middle. The CDR3 is made up of 13 amino acids. CDR1 is SGDLS, CDR2 YYNGEE, per germline. The CDR3, as DNA: TGTGCCAGCAGCGTCGACTTGGACGGGGAGCTGTTTTTT. Translated, it gives CASSVDLDGELFF. Based on the CDR3 plus reference TRBV9 and TRBJ2-2, the full variable domain is DSGVTQTPKHLITATGQRVTLRCSPRSGDLSVYWYQQSLDQGLQFLIQYYNGEERAKGNILERFSAQQFPDLHSELNLSSLELGDSALYFCASSVDLDGELFFGEGSRLTVL.

The chain uses TRBV19 and TRBJ1-2; unclear D gene. The CDR3 contains 13 residues. Germline V gene data show CDR1 as LNHDA and CDR2 as SQIVND (reference sequence). Trimming pared 0 bases from V and 6 bases from J, leaving 8 bases between. CDR3 bases: TGTGCCAGTAGTATAGATTCTACGAATGGCTACACCTTC. Its translation is CASSIDSTNGYTF.

The chain employs TRBV2 and TRBJ1-3; D unclear. Germline values: CDR1 SNHLY, CDR2 FYNNEI. Trimming removed 0 bases from V and 1 base from J, with 7 bases in between. The length of the CDR3 is 15 residues. CDR3 region: CASSEAADSGNTIYF. The CDR3 DNA sequence: TGTGCCAGCAGTGAAGCGGCGGATTCTGGAAACACCATATATTTT. Filled out from reference TRBV2 and TRBJ1-3, the complete variable domain reads EPEVTQTPSHQVTQMGQEVILRCVPISNHLYFYWYRQILGQKVEFLVSFYNNEISEKSEIFDDQFSVERPDGSNFTLKIRSTKLEDSAMYFCASSEAADSGNTIYFGEGSWLTVV.

This clone was picked up one time. V usage is TRBV7-9 and J usage is TRBJ2-1; 8 bases agree with TRBD2. The CDR3 spans 15 residues. Germline V CDR1 and CDR2: SEHNR, FQNEAQ (reference sequence). V trimming: 4 bases; J trimming: 7 bases; junction bases outside the gene matches: 9. The CDR3 reads CASSSRGDLRNEQFF. The CDR3 DNA sequence: TGTGCCAGCAGCTCGCGGGGGGACCTAAGGAATGAGCAGTTCTTC. The variable domain in full, with the rest retrieved from reference TRBV7-9 and TRBJ2-1, is DTGVSQNPRHKITKRGQNVTFRCDPISEHNRLYWYRQTLGQGPEFLTYFQNEAQLEKSRLLSDRFSAERPKGSFSTLEIQRTEQGDSAMYLCASSSRGDLRNEQFFGPGTRLTVL.

This chain links TRBV18 with TRBJ2-7; D call uncertain. Germline V gene sequence: CDR1 KGHSH, CDR2 LQKENI. Trimming shortened V by 3 bases and J by 6 bases, and 12 bases separated the two germline ends. There are 13 residues in the CDR3. CDR3 sequence (DNA): TGTGCCAGCTCACCCTACACTAAGCGCGAGCAGTACTTC. Protein: CASSPYTKREQYF.

This clone was seen only a few times. The chain has TRBV4-1 and TRBJ2-2; 9 bases map to TRBD1. Germline V gene data show CDR1 as MGHRA and CDR2 as YSYEKL. The CDR3 is 17 amino acids. Trimming at V came to 4 bases and at J to 3 bases, leaving 9 bases not matched to a gene. This chain's CDR3 is CASSLRTGVYDTGELFF. In DNA form, the CDR3 reads TGCGCCAGCAGCCTAAGGACAGGGGTATATGACACCGGGGAGCTGTTTTTT.

This chain connects TRBV6-6 to TRBJ2-7, with 8 bases aligning to TRBD2. Looked up from germline, CDR1 is MNHNY and CDR2 is SVGAGI (reference sequence). The CDR3 is made up of 13 amino acids. V dropped 5 bases and J dropped 5; count of bases not matched to a gene: 5. The CDR3 spells CASSPLRGDEQYF. The CDR3 nucleotides are TGTGCCAGCAGTCCCCTGCGGGGGGACGAGCAGTACTTC.

V and J are TRBV19 and TRBJ1-6; D ambiguous. Looked up from germline, CDR1 is LNHDA and CDR2 is SQIVND (reference sequence). Trimming cost V 3 bases and J 8 bases, with 8 bases left between them. There are 13 residues in the CDR3. The DNA for the CDR3 is TGTGCCAGTAGTATCGCGGGTGATTCACCCCTCCACTTT. This translates into CASSIAGDSPLHF.

This chain uses TRBV7-6 with TRBJ2-5, with D possibly matching TRBD1 (5 bases). The length of the CDR3 is 15 residues. V lost 1 base and J 1 base, leaving 10 bases between the germline ends. Germline values: CDR1 SGHVS, CDR2 FNYEAQ. CDR3 nucleotide sequence: TGTGCCAGCAGCTTAGGGGCAGGGCTCCAAGAGACCCAGTACTTC. Translating it yields CASSLGAGLQETQYF.